This TCR beta chain was sequenced for a study of post-analysis software for immune sequencing data. Study results and caveats: TRBV5-6, TRBV5-1 and TRBV20-1 belonged to a set of a handful of TRBV segments that were more frequent in patients than controls.

Only a few counts were recorded for this clonotype. Its cognate antigen is unknown. Germline V lookup: CDR1 DFQATT, CDR2 SNEGSKA (reference sequence). There are 13 residues in the CDR3. V lost 6 bases and J lost 4; bases outside the gene matches: 4. Each TCR beta cDNA library carried unique molecular identifiers. TCRdb reprocessed the PCR reads with MiXCR, giving one entry per CDR3 protein. The sample yields about 540,000 distinct CDR3 sequences, about a third seen once. The V call is TRBV20-1, the J call TRBJ2-7; 12 bases align to TRBD2. The TCR originated in a girl younger than 18 with multiple sclerosis. Material: blood. For the CDR3, the DNA is TGCAGTGCCCGGACTAGCGGGGTGTACGAGCAGTACTTC. Protein product: CSARTSGVYEQYF.